Listed here are 24 T cell receptor beta chains from one sample, sequenced in a study of T cell changes during pregnancy in multiple sclerosis. Produced via immunoSEQ multiplex PCR; TCRdb's table is partial and in-frame only. The table lists 30,000 to 40,000 clones, roughly 87% of them singletons. The material was CD8+ T cells from peripheral blood mononuclear cells, obtained before pregnancy. The receptor source for this set is a female donor with multiple sclerosis, enrolled in a pregnancy study.

The chain employs TRBV13 and TRBJ1-1; 9 nucleotides line up with TRBD1. The CDR3 length is 12 residues. Germline values: CDR1 PRHDT, CDR2 FYEKMQ (reference sequence). V shed 5 bases and J 9 bases; nucleotides not matched to a gene: 4. The CDR3 region has the DNA TGTGCCAGCAGCGCCGGACAGGGGAAAGCTTTCTTT. Translating it yields CASSAGQGKAFF.

The chain recombines TRBV5-1 with TRBJ2-1, with unresolved D. Germline V gene sequence: CDR1 SGHRS, CDR2 YFSETQ. The CDR3 consists of 11 residues. V was clipped by 2 bases and J by 8 bases, with 5 bases between them. The CDR3 loop reads CASSFSDEQFF. The CDR3 DNA follows: TGCGCCAGCAGCTTCTCAGATGAGCAGTTCTTC.

This clone was counted a single time. V and J are TRBV6-6 and TRBJ2-7, with D perhaps TRBD2 (7 bases). V was cut by 4 bases and J by 6 bases, with 19 bases left in between. This CDR3 comprises 15 residues. Per germline, CDR1 MNHNY and CDR2 SVGAGI (reference sequence). The chain's CDR3 is CASSFGAGAPLEQYF. DNA for the CDR3: TGTGCCAGCAGTTTTGGTGCGGGGGCCCCTCTCGAGCAGTACTTC.

V usage is TRBV29-1 and J usage is TRBJ2-1, with D possibly TRBD2 on 6 matching bases. Trimming stripped 0 bases from V and 9 bases from J, with 18 bases between. The CDR3 length is 15 residues. Germline assignment: CDR1 SQVTM and CDR2 ANQGSEA. In nucleotides, the CDR3 is TGCAGCGTTGAAGAGACGGAGGGCGTACATGGTGAGCAGTTCTTC. This encodes CSVEETEGVHGEQFF.

In DNA form, the CDR3 reads TGTGCCAGTAGTATGACAGGGGTGAACACTGAAGCTTTCTTT. It specifies CASSMTGVNTEAFF. V gene TRBV19 combines with J gene TRBJ1-1, with 8 nucleotides matching TRBD1. V was pared by 3 bases and J by 0 bases, with 0 bases of the junction left unmatched. The CDR3 length is 14 residues. Germline values: CDR1 LNHDA, CDR2 SQIVND (reference sequence). Filled out from reference TRBV19 and TRBJ1-1, the complete variable domain reads DGGITQSPKYLFRKEGQNVTLSCEQNLNHDAMYWYRQDPGQGLRLIYYSQIVNDFQKGDIAEGYSVSREKKESFPLTVTSAQKNPTAFYLCASSMTGVNTEAFFGQGTRLTVV.

This chain connects TRBV7-3 to TRBJ2-3; D not certain. V dropped 5 bases and J dropped 4 bases, with 10 bases sitting between them. The CDR3 contains 13 residues. Germline loops: CDR1 SGHTA, CDR2 FQGTGA. Here the CDR3 DNA reads TGTGCCAGCAGCACCCAAGCGCCAGATACGCAGTATTTT. Protein sequence: CASSTQAPDTQYF.

The V gene is TRBV9, the J gene TRBJ1-6; D is possibly TRBD1 (5 bases). V was clipped by 3 bases and J by 13 bases, with 17 bases between them. Germline CDR1 and CDR2: SGDLS and YYNGEE. The CDR3 runs 14 residues. CDR3 amino acids: CASSAGQGLSPLHF. CDR3 DNA sequence: TGTGCCAGCAGCGCCGGACAAGGATTATCGCCCCTCCACTTT.

This chain uses TRBV5-1 with TRBJ2-1, with no clear D. This CDR3 spans 13 amino acids. From germline, CDR1 is SGHRS and CDR2 YFSETQ. V dropped 7 bases and J dropped 0 bases, with 8 bases sitting between them. The CDR3, as DNA: TGCGCCAGCCGACCAGGCTCCTACAATGAGCAGTTCTTC. This translates into CASRPGSYNEQFF.

J is TRBJ2-7 and V is TRBV10-3; D perhaps matches TRBD2 (5 bases). CDR1 and CDR2 (germline): ENHRY, SYGVKD. The CDR3 contains 14 residues. V lost 4 bases to trimming and J lost 2 bases, with 12 bases between them. The CDR3 is CAISGTSGTYEQYF. The CDR3 DNA follows: TGTGCCATCAGTGGTACTAGTGGAACCTACGAGCAGTACTTC.

The rearrangement joins TRBV11-2 to TRBJ1-2, with D possibly TRBD1 on 5 matching bases. The CDR3 contains 16 residues. CDR1 and CDR2 (germline): SGHAT, FQNNGV. Between the trimmed V and J ends, which lost 2 bases and 8 bases, there was a span of 21 bases. The CDR3 DNA reads as TGTGCCAGCAGCTTACTAACCAGGGCCCCCCAAGTAGGCTACACCTTC. Translated: CASSLLTRAPQVGYTF.

The chain joins TRBV7-9 to TRBJ1-4; weak D call: TRBD1 (6 bases). Germline V gene lookup returns CDR1 SEHNR and CDR2 FQNEAQ (reference sequence). The V and J ends lost 6 bases and 4 bases respectively, with 18 bases between them. The CDR3 runs 16 residues. The CDR3 region has the DNA TGTGCCAGCAGGTCTACTGAACAGGGCTTTAATGAAAAACTGTTTTTT. This gives the protein CASRSTEQGFNEKLFF.

This clone was picked up one time. CDR3 bases: TGTGCCACCAGCAGGGGAAAGGAGGGGCTGGACAATGAGCAGTTCTTC. Translating it yields CATSRGKEGLDNEQFF. The chain carries TRBV15 and TRBJ2-1, with D possibly being TRBD2 (6 bases). CDR1 is LNHNV and CDR2 is YYDKDF in the germline V gene (reference sequence). The CDR3 loop spans 16 amino acids. The V gene lost 3 bases and the J gene lost 5 bases, with 17 bases spanning the gap.

The chain recombines TRBV7-9 with TRBJ2-5; D not certain. The CDR3 sequence is 13 residues long. Trimming removed 2 bases from V and 3 bases from J, with 7 bases in between. Germline V gene data show CDR1 as SEHNR and CDR2 as FQNEAQ (reference sequence). The CDR3 region is CASSLLGKETQYF. CDR3 nucleotide sequence: TGTGCCAGCAGCTTACTTGGCAAAGAGACCCAGTACTTC.

The rearrangement uses TRBV28 and TRBJ1-4, with D possibly matching TRBD1 (6 bases). Germline V gene data show CDR1 as MDHEN and CDR2 as SYDVKM. V gave up 6 bases and J gave up 0 bases, with 20 bases separating them. The CDR3 loop spans 18 amino acids. The CDR3 DNA is TGTGCCAGCAGCCCAAGGACAGACACAAGTGCAACTAATGAAAAACTGTTTTTT. Translating it yields CASSPRTDTSATNEKLFF. The whole variable domain, filled in from reference TRBV28 and TRBJ1-4, reads DVKVTQSSRYLVKRTGEKVFLECVQDMDHENMFWYRQDPGLGLRLIYFSYDVKMKEKGDIPEGYSVSREKKERFSLILESASTNQTSMYLCASSPRTDTSATNEKLFFGSGTQLSVL.

The chain has TRBV9 and TRBJ2-7, with 9 positions matching TRBD1. Germline V CDR1 and CDR2: SGDLS, YYNGEE. The ends lost 4 bases at V and 0 bases at J; junction bases unmatched: 8. CDR3 length equals 16 residues. CDR3: CASSPTDRGSSYEQYF. In DNA, the CDR3 is TGTGCCAGCAGCCCTACGGACAGGGGTAGCTCCTACGAGCAGTACTTC.

The chain carries TRBV9 and TRBJ1-1; tentative D call: TRBD1 (6 bases). The CDR3 loop spans 12 amino acids. CDR1 is SGDLS and CDR2 is YYNGEE in the germline V gene. V was trimmed by 5 bases and J by 11 bases, leaving 16 bases between them. The CDR3: CASSGGGREAFF. As DNA, the CDR3 is TGTGCCAGCAGTGGGGGGGGGCGCGAGGCTTTCTTT.

The rearrangement uses TRBV5-1 and TRBJ2-1, with TRBD1 identical over 11 bases. Germline V lookup: CDR1 SGHRS, CDR2 YFSETQ. With V trimmed by 4 bases and J by 3 bases, 3 bases remained unmatched. This CDR3 has 15 amino acids. CDR3 coding DNA: TGCGCCAGCAGCCGCGGGACAGGGGGCTACAATGAGCAGTTCTTC. Translation: CASSRGTGGYNEQFF. Together with reference TRBV5-1 and TRBJ2-1, the CDR3 gives the full variable domain: KAGVTQTPRYLIKTRGQQVTLSCSPISGHRSVSWYQQTPGQGLQFLFEYFSETQRNKGNFPGRFSGRQFSNSRSEMNVSTLELGDSALYLCASSRGTGGYNEQFFGPGTRLTVL.

The rearrangement joins TRBV6-1 to TRBJ2-1, with 9 bases that match TRBD2. The CDR3 runs to 15 residues. With 3 bases clipped from V and 4 bases from J, the junction kept 4 bases outside the gene matches. Per germline, CDR1 MNHNS and CDR2 SASEGT. CDR3 coding DNA: TGTGCCAGCAGTGACGCGGGGGGGGGTTACAATGAGCAGTTCTTC. Amino acid sequence: CASSDAGGGYNEQFF.

The chain joins TRBV27 to TRBJ2-5, with 7 bases identical to TRBD2. Germline CDR1 is MNHEY and CDR2 is SMNVEV (reference sequence). V was clipped by 3 bases and J by 4 bases; unmatched bases: 5. The CDR3 sequence is 14 residues long. CDR3: CASSLGGGGETQYF. For the CDR3, the DNA is TGTGCCAGCAGTTTGGGTGGGGGGGGAGAGACCCAGTACTTC.

A few counts support this clone. The CDR3 DNA sequence: TGTGCCAGCAGTCTCCCTGAAAGGCGGGAGAGCGAGCAGTTCTTC. Translation: CASSLPERRESEQFF. The V call is TRBV28, the J call TRBJ2-1, with 7 bases that match TRBD2. CDR1 MDHEN and CDR2 SYDVKM come from the germline V gene. Unmatched junction bases numbered 14, after V lost 5 bases and J lost 10 bases. The CDR3 is made up of 15 amino acids.

The gene calls are TRBV27 and TRBJ2-5; either TRBD1 or TRBD2 may fit D (5 bases each). The V end was cut by 4 bases, the J end by 4 bases, with 16 bases between. Per the germline V gene, CDR1 is MNHEY and CDR2 is SMNVEV (reference sequence). CDR3 length: 15 amino acids. In DNA, the CDR3 is TGTGCCAGCAGTTCATCGGGGCCCCGAGGAGAGACCCAGTACTTC. Its protein is CASSSSGPRGETQYF.

J is TRBJ2-3 and V is TRBV7-9; no clear D gene. Germline V lookup: CDR1 SEHNR, CDR2 FQNEAQ (reference sequence). The ends were cut back, 5 bases at V and 0 bases at J, with 9 bases in the middle. The length of the CDR3 is 14 residues. The CDR3 DNA reads TGTGCCAGCAGCGTAAGCGAGAGCACAGATACGCAGTATTTT. The encoded protein is CASSVSESTDTQYF.

In its sample, this clone was seen once. The J gene is TRBJ2-5, the V gene TRBV30; D perhaps matches TRBD1 (5 bases). The CDR3 length is 15 residues. Germline-derived CDR1 and CDR2 are GTSNPN and SVGIG (reference sequence). With 0 bases removed from V and 5 bases from J, the gap between germline ends came to 16 bases. CDR3 nucleotides: TGTGCCTGGAGTGTACTACAAGGGGCTTACGAGACCCAGTACTTC. Translated, it gives CAWSVLQGAYETQYF.

The chain combines TRBV19 with TRBJ2-1; D is undetermined. CDR1 and CDR2 from the germline V gene are LNHDA and SQIVND (reference sequence). The CDR3 contains 12 residues. Trimming took off 8 bases at V and 5 bases at J, with 10 bases between the two ends. In DNA form, the CDR3 reads TGTGCCAGTTGCGACTTCCACAATGAGCAGTTCTTC. Encoded protein: CASCDFHNEQFF.